This T cell receptor (beta chain) is drawn from a study of PD-L1 blockade in urothelial cancer. The wider study: Blood was analyzed 3 weeks (second dose) and 6 weeks after treatment start.

As to time point: pretreatment peripheral blood. Each patient's cancer was a locally advanced or metastatic urothelial carcinoma. CDR1 SNHLY and CDR2 FYNNEI come from the germline V gene. Trimming shortened V by 4 bases and J by 7 bases, and 11 bases separated the two germline ends. The CDR3 consists of 13 residues. TCRdb keeps only in-frame clones here, not all; method: immunoSEQ multiplex PCR. This table has about 39,000 clones, roughly nine tenths appearing once. Sequenced here: PBMCs, sampled around atezolizumab (anti-PD-L1) treatment. This TCR was sampled from a woman in her sixties or seventies with urothelial cancer. The chain links TRBV2 to TRBJ2-1, with a possible D match to TRBD2 (6 bases). The CDR3 is CASSVEGGNEQFF. CDR3 DNA sequence: TGTGCCAGCAGTGTGGAGGGTGGGAATGAGCAGTTCTTC.